Listed here are 20 T cell receptor beta chains from one sample, sequenced in a study of immune evolution from preneoplasia to lung adenocarcinoma (dated by TCRdb to the early 2020s). Libraries were prepared through the immunoSEQ multiplex PCR assay. Entries here come from immuneACCESS through TCRdb and include only in-frame sequences with V and J called. Some clones fail to appear in such tables; in the studies checked, an unresolved V gene covers under half of the shortfall, and the cause of the remainder is unknown. The sample includes thousands of clones, with about four fifths observed a single time. Jointly, the top ten make up around 5.9% of the sample. What was sequenced was FFPE adjacent normal lung tissue. The receptors were gathered from a person between 65 and 79 years old with lung adenocarcinoma.

This clone came up a few times. J is TRBJ1-5 and V is TRBV7-9; 8 bases fit TRBD1. Germline CDR1 is SEHNR and CDR2 is FQNEAQ (reference sequence). Trimming took 2 bases from V and 6 from J; bases not matched to a gene: 3. This CDR3 spans 14 amino acids. The DNA for the CDR3 is TGTGCCAGCAGCTTACAGGGGGCATCTCAGCCCCAGCATTTT. It yields the protein CASSLQGASQPQHF.

The chain couples TRBV27 to TRBJ1-1, with 9 bases matching TRBD1. The CDR3 has 14 amino acids. Trimming at V came to 6 bases and at J to 1 base, leaving 3 bases not matched to a gene. Per germline, CDR1 MNHEY and CDR2 SMNVEV (reference sequence). The CDR3 DNA sequence: TGTGCCAGCAGGTTGGGACAGGGGAACACTGAAGCTTTCTTT. Protein: CASRLGQGNTEAFF.

This chain uses TRBV7-2 with TRBJ2-7; 8 nucleotides agree with TRBD2. The V and J ends lost 5 bases and 6 bases, in that order; junction bases with no gene match: 9. The germline gives CDR1 SGHTA, CDR2 FQGNSA. CDR3 length: 14 residues. CDR3 in amino acids: CASSAPGGKSEQYF. As DNA, the CDR3 is TGTGCCAGCAGCGCCCCGGGGGGGAAGAGCGAGCAGTACTTC.

J is TRBJ1-2 and V is TRBV5-5, with D possibly being TRBD1 (5 bases). This CDR3 has 17 amino acids. The V end lost 5 bases, the J end lost 6 bases, and 26 bases lay between the germline ends. Germline lookup yields CDR1 SGHKS and CDR2 YYEKEE (reference sequence). The DNA for the CDR3 is TGTGCCAGCAGGCCCCGGGACGTAGACACTCCGGGACATGGCTACACCTTC. Its translation: CASRPRDVDTPGHGYTF. The full variable domain, in which reference TRBV5-5 and TRBJ1-2 provide the parts outside the CDR3, is DAGVTQSPTHLIKTRGQQVTLRCSPISGHKSVSWYQQVLGQGPQFIFQYYEKEERGRGNFPDRFSARQFPNYSSELNVNALLLGDSALYLCASRPRDVDTPGHGYTFGSGTRLTVV.

This chain connects TRBV10-3 to TRBJ2-7; D is undetermined. The CDR3 runs 12 residues. V dropped 2 bases and J dropped 4 bases, with 6 bases sitting between them. CDR1 and CDR2 (germline): ENHRY, SYGVKD. This CDR3 is CAISERPYEQYF. In DNA form, the CDR3 reads TGTGCCATCAGTGAGCGTCCGTACGAGCAGTACTTC.

The genes are TRBV6-6 and TRBJ1-1, with unresolved D. The V gene's germline CDR1 is MNHNY and CDR2 SVGAGI (reference sequence). V was trimmed by 6 bases and J by 13 bases, leaving 18 bases between them. CDR3 size: 12 residues. As DNA, the CDR3 is TGTGCCAGCAGCGATGACTCCCCTGGGGTTTTCTTT. Translating gives CASSDDSPGVFF.

The gene calls are TRBV9 and TRBJ2-1; either TRBD1 or TRBD2 may supply D (5 bases each). Trimming left V 0 bases short and J 4 bases short, with 11 bases between. Germline assignment: CDR1 SGDLS and CDR2 YYNGEE. This CDR3 contains 15 residues. The CDR3 sequence: CASSVGGNQYNEQFF. DNA of the CDR3: TGTGCCAGCAGCGTAGGGGGGAACCAATACAATGAGCAGTTCTTC.

The CDR3 loop is CASSPTRGPTLLGEQYF. Here the CDR3 DNA reads TGTGCCAGCAGTCCAACCCGGGGCCCGACCCTCCTCGGCGAGCAGTACTTC. V and J are TRBV28 and TRBJ2-7; the D call may be TRBD1 or TRBD2 (5 bases each). From germline, CDR1 is MDHEN and CDR2 SYDVKM. This CDR3 contains 17 residues. The V gene lost 5 bases and the J gene lost 6 bases, with 26 bases spanning the gap.

The chain carries TRBV7-8 and TRBJ1-3; tentative D call: TRBD1 (6 bases). Trimming stripped 1 base from V and 1 base from J, with 14 bases between. CDR1 is SGHVS, CDR2 FQNEAQ, per germline. The CDR3 is made up of 17 amino acids. The CDR3 nucleotides are TGTGCCAGCAGCTTAGGCTTTGCAGGGGCTTCTGGAAACACCATATATTTT. It specifies CASSLGFAGASGNTIYF.

The chain joins TRBV27 to TRBJ2-7; 8 nucleotides match TRBD2. J lost 4 bases, V lost 5 bases, and 16 bases had no gene match. In germline, CDR1 is MNHEY, CDR2 SMNVEV (reference sequence). The CDR3 runs 17 residues. CDR3 DNA: TGTGCCAGCAGTGCCCCCTCCCCAGCGGGAGTTCCGTACGAGCAGTACTTC. Its translation: CASSAPSPAGVPYEQYF.

The V and J genes are TRBV7-8 and TRBJ1-2, with 9 bases matching TRBD1. The CDR3 sequence is 15 residues long. Germline V lookup: CDR1 SGHVS, CDR2 FQNEAQ. The J segment lost 3 bases and the V segment lost 5 bases, leaving 7 bases of the junction unmatched. Written as DNA, the CDR3 is TGTGCCAGCAGCATCTTGACAGGGGGTGACTATGGCTACACCTTC. Its translation: CASSILTGGDYGYTF.

The rearrangement joins TRBV20-1 to TRBJ2-7; maybe TRBD1 (5 bases). Germline CDR1 DFQATT, CDR2 SNEGSKA (reference sequence). Trimming removed 6 bases from V and 6 bases from J, with 12 bases in between. The CDR3 contains 11 residues. The CDR3 DNA sequence: TGCAGTGCCAGCAGGGCCGCCGAGCAGTACTTC. As protein: CSASRAAEQYF.

V gene TRBV6-5 combines with J gene TRBJ2-2, with D perhaps matching TRBD1 (5 bases). V dropped 4 bases and J dropped 4 bases, with 10 bases sitting between them. The CDR3 loop spans 14 amino acids. In germline, CDR1 is MNHEY, CDR2 SVGAGI. Written as DNA, the CDR3 is TGTGCCAGCAGTTCCAGGGTGAGCACCGGGGAGCTGTTTTTT. This sequence encodes CASSSRVSTGELFF.

This clone was detected once. The chain combines TRBV10-3 with TRBJ2-2; D is undetermined. CDR1 and CDR2 from the germline V gene are ENHRY and SYGVKD. The V and J ends lost 2 bases and 1 base respectively, with 5 bases between them. The CDR3 spans 14 residues. This chain's CDR3 is CAISETVNTGELFF. The CDR3 region has the DNA TGTGCCATCAGTGAGACGGTGAACACCGGGGAGCTGTTTTTT.

The chain employs TRBV7-2 and TRBJ2-1, with 12 positions matching TRBD2. Unmatched junction bases numbered 7, after V lost 2 bases and J lost 2 bases. CDR3 size: 18 residues. Germline values: CDR1 SGHTA, CDR2 FQGNSA. The CDR3 is CASSLRTSGTATYNEQFF. The CDR3 DNA reads as TGTGCCAGCAGCTTACGGACTAGCGGGACTGCAACCTACAATGAGCAGTTCTTC.

The V call is TRBV6-5, the J call TRBJ1-4, with a weak D call TRBD1 (6 bases). CDR1 MNHEY and CDR2 SVGAGI come from the germline V gene. This CDR3 region has 15 residues. V was cut by 0 bases and J by 7 bases, with 12 bases left in between. The CDR3 DNA is TGTGCCAGCAGTTACTCGACAGGCGAATCTGAAAAACTGTTTTTT. Protein sequence: CASSYSTGESEKLFF.

This chain joins TRBV19 and TRBJ2-7; TRBD1 is a possible D gene (6 bases). Per germline, CDR1 LNHDA and CDR2 SQIVND (reference sequence). V lost 4 bases, J lost 6 bases, and 22 bases lay in between. The CDR3 is 16 amino acids. The DNA of the CDR3 is TGTGCCAGTAGTACTCACGTTCGGACAGTTCAGAGCGAGCAGTACTTC. Its translation: CASSTHVRTVQSEQYF.

The chain links TRBV11-3 to TRBJ2-4; 8 bases line up with TRBD1. Germline CDR1 is SGHNT and CDR2 is YENEEA. Trimming removed 5 bases from V and 3 bases from J; junction bases left unmatched: 6. The CDR3 contains 15 residues. In DNA, the CDR3 is TGTGCCAGCAGCCCGCGCGGACAGGGCAAAAACATTCAGTACTTC. Residues: CASSPRGQGKNIQYF.

The chain joins TRBV2 to TRBJ2-3; 7 nucleotides line up with TRBD1. Per the germline V gene, CDR1 is SNHLY and CDR2 is FYNNEI. This CDR3 has 14 amino acids. J was trimmed by 7 bases and V by 8 bases; bases with no gene match: 12. The CDR3 DNA sequence: TGTGCCAGCCTTGCCAGGGGGTGGCGAAATACGCAGTATTTT. Translated: CASLARGWRNTQYF.

This chain uses TRBV6-4 with TRBJ1-1; 8 bases agree with TRBD1. The CDR3 loop spans 13 amino acids. Germline loops: CDR1 MRHNA, CDR2 SNTAGT. V lost 0 bases, J lost 6 bases, and 0 bases stayed unmatched. The CDR3 DNA follows: TGTGCCAGCAGTGACTCACAGGGGGCTGAAGCTTTCTTT. As protein: CASSDSQGAEAFF.